This T cell receptor beta chain appears in the sequencing data of a study of control samples from healthy donors and cancer patients. V trimming: 1 base; J trimming: 3 bases; junction bases outside the gene matches: 6. The CDR3 extends over 16 amino acids. CDR1 is MGHDK and CDR2 is SYGVNS in the germline V gene. The data were produced by immunoSEQ multiplex PCR, yet TCRdb's version contains in-frame clones alone and is incomplete. The table lists over 110,000 clones, about nine tenths of them singletons. The chain recombines TRBV25-1 with TRBJ2-5; 9 nucleotides match TRBD2. Sequenced input: blood. The TCR comes from a man aged 25 to 45 in good health. CDR3 bases: TGTGCCAGCAGTGAATTCGGTAGCGGGAGTAAAGAGACCCAGTACTTC. This encodes CASSEFGSGSKETQYF.